These 25 T cell receptor beta chains share one sample of origin, sequenced in a study of blood T cell repertoires in COVID-19. Assay: immunoSEQ multiplex PCR; the TCRdb copy retains only in-frame clones and omits some. The sample gives 83,000 or so clones, roughly 71% of which show up once; roughly 9.8% is in the top ten. Sequencing was performed on peripheral blood. These receptors were collected from a woman of 80 years or more with acute or convalescent COVID-19.

On this clone itself: The germline gene is not matched at one end of the junction; a read error may be the cause. V gene TRBV19 combines with J gene TRBJ2-3; the match to TRBD2 covers 7 bases. This CDR3 contains 13 residues. Germline-derived CDR1 and CDR2 are LNHDA and SQIVND (reference sequence). CDR3 region: CASNAGGTDTQYF. DNA of the CDR3: TGTGCAAGTAATGCGGGAGGCACAGATACGCAGTATTTT.

The rearrangement links TRBV7-9 to TRBJ2-7, with 10 bases aligning to TRBD2. The J segment lost 2 bases and the V segment lost 2 bases, leaving 0 bases of the junction unmatched. The CDR3 runs to 14 residues. Per germline, CDR1 SEHNR and CDR2 FQNEAQ (reference sequence). The CDR3 here is CASSLLAGAYEQYF. The CDR3, as DNA: TGTGCCAGCAGCTTACTAGCGGGAGCCTACGAGCAGTACTTC.

The chain joins TRBV6-5 to TRBJ1-4; 9 positions match TRBD1. CDR3 length: 15 amino acids. Germline assignment: CDR1 MNHEY and CDR2 SVGAGI. Trimming took 5 bases from V and 7 from J; bases not matched to a gene: 8. The CDR3 spells CASSTTGGAAEKLFF. In DNA, the CDR3 is TGTGCCAGCAGTACTACAGGGGGCGCGGCTGAAAAACTGTTTTTT.

This chain uses TRBV2 with TRBJ2-7, with 7 positions matching TRBD2. The CDR3 has 14 residues. Germline lookup yields CDR1 SNHLY and CDR2 FYNNEI. V gave up 7 bases and J gave up 5 bases; unmatched junction bases: 11. The CDR3 DNA reads as TGTGCCAGCAATTGGGGCGGGAGTACCCACGAGCAGTACTTC. It is translated as CASNWGGSTHEQYF.

This chain uses TRBV9 with TRBJ1-5, with D possibly matching TRBD1 (6 bases). Per germline, CDR1 SGDLS and CDR2 YYNGEE. The V gene lost 4 bases and the J gene lost 3 bases, with 17 bases spanning the gap. The CDR3 is 16 residues long. CDR3 DNA sequence: TGTGCCAGCAGCCCACATGCGGGGGGCAACAATCAGCCCCAGCATTTT. Protein sequence: CASSPHAGGNNQPQHF.

V is TRBV6-6 and J is TRBJ2-7; 8 bases line up with TRBD1. The germline CDR1 and CDR2 sequences are MNHNY and SVGAGI (reference sequence). The CDR3 length is 15 residues. The V gene end was trimmed by 2 bases and the J gene end by 2 bases; junction bases not matched to a gene: 5. The CDR3 nucleotides are TGTGCCAGCAGTTACCCGCAGGGGGCAACCTACGAGCAGTACTTC. Its translation is CASSYPQGATYEQYF.

The rearrangement uses TRBV5-1 and TRBJ2-1, with 11 bases lining up with TRBD2. V dropped 4 bases and J dropped 3; count of bases not matched to a gene: 3. The length of the CDR3 is 15 residues. From germline, CDR1 is SGHRS and CDR2 YFSETQ. The CDR3 region has the DNA TGCGCCAGCAGCCTCGGGACTAGCGGCTACAATGAGCAGTTCTTC. It is translated as CASSLGTSGYNEQFF.

This sequence joins TRBV28 and TRBJ2-7, with TRBD2 identical over 11 bases. V shed 5 bases and J 4 bases; nucleotides not matched to a gene: 10. The germline CDR1 and CDR2 sequences are MDHEN and SYDVKM. CDR3 size: 16 residues. CDR3 loop: CASSTIAGGSGYEQYF. The CDR3 DNA is TGTGCCAGCAGTACGATAGCGGGAGGGTCCGGGTACGAGCAGTACTTC.

CDR3 in DNA: TGTGCCAGCAGCTTATACGACAGGGGGGATGGCTACACCTTC. This sequence encodes CASSLYDRGDGYTF. The rearrangement uses TRBV7-9 and TRBJ1-2; 9 nucleotides align to TRBD1. The CDR3 runs to 14 residues. Trimming cost V 2 bases and J 6 bases; bases outside gene matches: 4. CDR1 and CDR2 (germline): SEHNR, FQNEAQ (reference sequence). The full variable domain, rest sourced from reference TRBV7-9 and TRBJ1-2, is DTGVSQNPRHKITKRGQNVTFRCDPISEHNRLYWYRQTLGQGPEFLTYFQNEAQLEKSRLLSDRFSAERPKGSFSTLEIQRTEQGDSAMYLCASSLYDRGDGYTFGSGTRLTVV.

CDR3: CASRVTGATGELFF. The DNA for the CDR3 is TGTGCCAGTAGAGTGACAGGAGCCACCGGGGAGCTGTTTTTT. V gene TRBV19 combines with J gene TRBJ2-2; a possible D gene is TRBD1 (6 bases). Germline lookup yields CDR1 LNHDA and CDR2 SQIVND (reference sequence). The CDR3 has 14 residues. V was pared by 6 bases and J by 4 bases, with 12 bases between. Filled out from reference TRBV19 and TRBJ2-2, the complete variable domain reads DGGITQSPKYLFRKEGQNVTLSCEQNLNHDAMYWYRQDPGQGLRLIYYSQIVNDFQKGDIAEGYSVSREKKESFPLTVTSAQKNPTAFYLCASRVTGATGELFFGEGSRLTVL.

V is TRBV19 and J is TRBJ2-7; 7 bases are a match to TRBD1. V lost 4 bases and J lost 2; bases outside the gene matches: 5. The CDR3 is made up of 14 amino acids. From germline, CDR1 is LNHDA and CDR2 SQIVND (reference sequence). The CDR3 reads CASSTQGNPYEQYF. The CDR3 nucleotides are TGTGCCAGTAGTACACAGGGGAATCCCTACGAGCAGTACTTC.

This chain uses TRBV4-2 with TRBJ2-2; D perhaps matches TRBD2 (7 bases). Germline-derived CDR1 and CDR2 are LGHNA and YNFKEQ. Deletions cut 7 bases from V and 2 bases from J, with 17 bases between. The CDR3 has 16 amino acids. This CDR3 reads CASKEGGASNTGELFF. CDR3 coding DNA: TGTGCCAGCAAGGAAGGGGGGGCATCCAACACCGGGGAGCTGTTTTTT.

The CDR3 nucleotides read TGCAGTGCTGGTGGGTTGTTGACGGAGAGAAATCAGCCCCAGCATTTT. Translated: CSAGGLLTERNQPQHF. The genes are TRBV20-1 and TRBJ1-5, with D unclear. Germline CDR1 DFQATT, CDR2 SNEGSKA (reference sequence). The CDR3 is 16 amino acids. V was pared by 5 bases and J by 4 bases, with 21 bases between.

The rearrangement uses TRBV7-6 and TRBJ2-2; TRBD1 matches 8 bases. J gave up 5 bases and V 1 base, and 6 bases lay outside the gene matches. The CDR3 contains 16 residues. Germline V gives CDR1 SGHVS, CDR2 FNYEAQ. The CDR3 DNA sequence: TGTGCCAGCAGCTTAGGTGTTACAGGGGGTACCGGGGAGCTGTTTTTT. Its protein is CASSLGVTGGTGELFF.

In DNA form, the CDR3 reads TGTGCCAGCAGCTTTTCTAGCGGGAGCTCCTACAATGAGCAGTTCTTC. Its translation is CASSFSSGSSYNEQFF. This chain joins TRBV7-2 and TRBJ2-1, with 10 positions matching TRBD2. There are 16 residues in the CDR3. The V and J ends lost 3 bases and 0 bases, in that order; junction bases with no gene match: 2. The germline V gene encodes CDR1 SGHTA and CDR2 FQGNSA. Filled out from reference TRBV7-2 and TRBJ2-1, the complete variable domain reads GAGVSQSPSNKVTEKGKDVELRCDPISGHTALYWYRQSLGQGLEFLIYFQGNSAPDKSGLPSDRFSAERTGGSVSTLTIQRTQQEDSAVYLCASSFSSGSSYNEQFFGPGTRLTVL.

This clone was detected a few times. The rearrangement links TRBV11-2 to TRBJ1-4; D uncertain. Germline CDR1 and CDR2: SGHAT and FQNNGV. CDR3 size: 15 residues. The V and J ends lost 6 bases and 3 bases respectively, with 14 bases between them. The CDR3 protein is CASRPGFEPNEKLFF. CDR3 DNA sequence: TGTGCCAGCAGGCCCGGTTTTGAGCCTAATGAAAAACTGTTTTTT.

The chain recombines TRBV6-5 with TRBJ2-7, with 10 bases fitting TRBD1. J was trimmed by 6 bases and V by 2 bases; bases with no gene match: 4. Germline CDR1 and CDR2: MNHEY and SVGAGI. The CDR3 covers 14 residues. Here the CDR3 DNA reads TGTGCCAGCAGTTACACATGGGACAGGGGCGAGCAGTACTTC. Amino acid sequence: CASSYTWDRGEQYF.

The V call is TRBV29-1, the J call TRBJ2-7; 9 nucleotides align to TRBD2. With V trimmed by 4 bases and J by 0 bases, 4 bases remained unmatched. The CDR3 extends over 14 amino acids. The V gene's germline CDR1 is SQVTM and CDR2 ANQGSEA. The chain's CDR3 is CSVARREGSYEQYF. The CDR3 region has the DNA TGCAGCGTTGCGCGGCGGGAGGGCTCCTACGAGCAGTACTTC.

The V gene is TRBV19, the J gene TRBJ1-5, with D hard to call. V was clipped by 3 bases and J by 11 bases, with 20 bases between them. Germline CDR1 LNHDA, CDR2 SQIVND (reference sequence). There are 15 residues in the CDR3. This CDR3 is CASSMTVRPFSSQHF. As DNA, the CDR3 is TGTGCCAGTAGTATGACCGTCAGGCCGTTCTCGTCCCAGCATTTT.

This chain connects TRBV29-1 to TRBJ1-2, with D unresolved. This CDR3 has 13 residues. V lost 3 bases and J 0 bases, leaving 8 bases between the germline ends. CDR1 and CDR2 from the germline V gene are SQVTM and ANQGSEA. The CDR3 sequence: CSVEQVANYGYTF. Here the CDR3 DNA reads TGCAGCGTTGAGCAGGTAGCTAACTATGGCTACACCTTC.

This clone was counted a single time. This chain links TRBV7-3 with TRBJ2-3; 9 bases are shared with TRBD2. In germline, CDR1 is SGHTA, CDR2 FQGTGA. The CDR3 runs 15 residues. J gave up 2 bases and V 3 bases, and 3 bases lay outside the gene matches. DNA of the CDR3: TGTGCCAGCAGCTTTACTAGCGGGTACACAGATACGCAGTATTTT. It codes for CASSFTSGYTDTQYF.

This clone occurred many times. The chain links TRBV9 to TRBJ2-7, with 10 nucleotides matching TRBD1. Trimming at V came to 2 bases and at J to 4 bases, leaving 9 bases not matched to a gene. Germline V gives CDR1 SGDLS, CDR2 YYNGEE. The CDR3 length is 16 residues. In DNA form, the CDR3 reads TGTGCCAGCAGCGTTCCGTGGGGACAGGGGACGTACGAGCAGTACTTC. Translating it yields CASSVPWGQGTYEQYF.

In its sample, this clone was seen once. The V gene is TRBV6-1, the J gene TRBJ1-2; a possible D gene is TRBD1 (6 bases). The CDR3 covers 13 residues. Trimming left V 1 base short and J 7 bases short, with 10 bases between. The germline V gene encodes CDR1 MNHNS and CDR2 SASEGT. CDR3 in DNA: TGTGCCAGCAGTGAAGAGGGGACACGTGGCTACACCTTC. Translating it yields CASSEEGTRGYTF.

The genes are TRBV30 and TRBJ1-6; tentative D call: TRBD1 (6 bases). Trimming stripped 0 bases from V and 10 bases from J, with 10 bases between. Germline V gene sequence: CDR1 GTSNPN, CDR2 SVGIG (reference sequence). The CDR3 loop spans 13 amino acids. The CDR3 DNA follows: TGTGCCTGGAGTGTTCAGGGGCGATCACCCCTCCACTTT. Translation gives CAWSVQGRSPLHF. Full variable domain (remainder filled in from reference TRBV30 and TRBJ1-6): SQTIHQWPATLVQPVGSPLSLECTVEGTSNPNLYWYRQAAGRGLQLLFYSVGIGQISSEVPQNLSASRPQDRQFILSSKKLLLSDSGFYLCAWSVQGRSPLHFGNGTRLTVT.

The chain couples TRBV6-2 or TRBV6-3 to TRBJ2-3; a possible D gene is TRBD1 (6 bases). V was clipped by 6 bases and J by 2 bases, with 18 bases between them. The CDR3 is 16 residues long. Germline lookup yields CDR1 MNHEY and CDR2 SVGEGT. The CDR3 DNA reads as TGTGCCAGCAGCCGTCTCAGAGGGGGAGCCACAGATACGCAGTATTTT. This gives the protein CASSRLRGGATDTQYF.